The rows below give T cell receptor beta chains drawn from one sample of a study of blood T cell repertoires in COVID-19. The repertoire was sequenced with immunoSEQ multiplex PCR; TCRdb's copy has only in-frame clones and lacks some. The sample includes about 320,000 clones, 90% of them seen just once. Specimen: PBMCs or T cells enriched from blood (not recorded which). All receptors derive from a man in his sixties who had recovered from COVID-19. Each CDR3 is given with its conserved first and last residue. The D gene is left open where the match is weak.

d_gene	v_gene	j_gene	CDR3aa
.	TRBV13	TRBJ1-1	CASSLPGATLNTEAFF
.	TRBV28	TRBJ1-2	CASSLGGVGYGYTF
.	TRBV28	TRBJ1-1	CASSPPQGAKNTEAFF
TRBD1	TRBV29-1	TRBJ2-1	CSVVGGDRGMYLSYNEQFF
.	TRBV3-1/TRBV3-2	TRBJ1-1	CASSRSGGGGEAFF
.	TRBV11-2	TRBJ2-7	CASSLEGRRIYEQYF
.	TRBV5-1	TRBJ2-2	CASSLDPGQPGELFF
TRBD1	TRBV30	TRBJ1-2	CAWSRPRTGDVKGYTF
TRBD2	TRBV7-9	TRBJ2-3	CASSRLAGSTDTQYF
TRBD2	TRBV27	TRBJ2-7	CASSPYSGRSYEQYF
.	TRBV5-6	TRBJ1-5	CASSLGQANQPQHF
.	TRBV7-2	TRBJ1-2	CASTLHGYGYTF
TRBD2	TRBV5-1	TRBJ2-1	CASSIGTSANHEQFF
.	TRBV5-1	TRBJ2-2	CASSWEPANTGELFF
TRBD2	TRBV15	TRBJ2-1	CATSVLGLFPEQFF
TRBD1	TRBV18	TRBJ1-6	CASQNGQGARAPLHF
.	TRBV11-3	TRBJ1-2	CASSSPNYGYTF
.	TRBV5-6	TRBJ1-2	CASSTLGGGYGYTF
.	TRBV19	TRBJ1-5	CASHRETPQHF
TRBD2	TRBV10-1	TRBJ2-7	CASRGTSGSYEQYF
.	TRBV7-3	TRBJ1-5	CASSLRGSDQPQHF
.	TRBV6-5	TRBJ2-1	CASSYSPGGNTDEQFF
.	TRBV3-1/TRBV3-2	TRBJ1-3	CASSLRGSGNTIYF
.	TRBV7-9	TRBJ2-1	CASSLVPHNHEQFF
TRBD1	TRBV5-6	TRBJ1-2	CASSTPGQVYYGYTF
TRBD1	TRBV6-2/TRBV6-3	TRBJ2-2	CASSYSILDRDTGELFF
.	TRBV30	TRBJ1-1	CAWTRGNTEAFF
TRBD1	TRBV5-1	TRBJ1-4	CASSQGTGGEKLFF
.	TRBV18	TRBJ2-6	CASSSLGRIFFRANVLTF
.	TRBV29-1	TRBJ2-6	CSATGTLAGANVLTF
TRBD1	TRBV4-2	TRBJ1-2	CASSQPTPTSETGGGYGYTF
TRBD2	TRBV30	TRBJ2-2	CAWSVAGANTGELFF
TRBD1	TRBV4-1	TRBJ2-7	CASSQYRLAGQGKDEQYF
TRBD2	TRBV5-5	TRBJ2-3	CASSLPGGAKDTQYF
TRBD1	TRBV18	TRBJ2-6	CASSGGTGLAGANVLTF
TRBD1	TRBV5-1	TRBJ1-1	CASSLADRGFLMNTEAFF
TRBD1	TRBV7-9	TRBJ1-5	CASSMTGFGNQPQHF
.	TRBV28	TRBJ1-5	CASRRETYNQPQHF
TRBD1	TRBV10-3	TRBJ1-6	CAISERQGDIYNSPLHF
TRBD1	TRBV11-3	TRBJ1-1	CASSARQGAMNTEAFF
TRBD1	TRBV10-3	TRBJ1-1	CAISERGGANTEAFF
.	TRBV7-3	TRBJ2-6	CASSPPQGGGANVLTF
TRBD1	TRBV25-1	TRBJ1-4	CASSPGTVRAPTNEKLFF
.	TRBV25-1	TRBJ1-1	CASSTGNRVNTEAFF
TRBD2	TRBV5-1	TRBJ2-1	CASSFLLAGDNEQFF
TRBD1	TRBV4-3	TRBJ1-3	CASSPTSFRDRGDYSGNTIYF
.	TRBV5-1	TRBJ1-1	CASSSTALNTEAFF
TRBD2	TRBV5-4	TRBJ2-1	CASMRTSGSRGNEQFF
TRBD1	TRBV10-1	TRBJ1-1	CASSDRGPGTEAFF
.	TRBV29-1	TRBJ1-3	CSVDVQAGNTIYF
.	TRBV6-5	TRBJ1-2	CASSYSVPVTDHGYTF
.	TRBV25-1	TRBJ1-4	CASSELVSGVATNEKLFF
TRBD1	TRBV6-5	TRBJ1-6	CASSYGVGQGVSPLHF
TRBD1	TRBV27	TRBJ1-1	CASSGSDRLGTEAFF
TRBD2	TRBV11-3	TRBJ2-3	CASRGRAGRDTQYF
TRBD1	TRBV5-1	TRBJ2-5	CASRQGGSYQETQYF
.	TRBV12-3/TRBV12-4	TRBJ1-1	CASSLVENTEAFF
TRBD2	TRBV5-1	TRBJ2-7	CASRSAGGYSYEQYF
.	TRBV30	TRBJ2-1	CAWSGEGYNEQFF
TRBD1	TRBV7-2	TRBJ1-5	CASSSVGGGQPQHF